This T cell receptor beta chain comes out of a study of T cell responses to AZD1222 COVID-19 vaccine. Study-level findings and limits: In the spike-specific TCR repertoire, nearly half reportedly target unmutated variant regions. No repertoire was sampled before or during the peak T cell response, only after it.

The data were produced by immunoSEQ multiplex PCR, yet TCRdb's version contains in-frame clones alone and is incomplete. Altogether about 150,000 clones are present, less than 95% being singletons, with the ten largest covering about 2%. Remarks on this clone: Its matching antigen is unknown.

In germline, CDR1 is MNHEY, CDR2 SVGAGI. The CDR3 consists of 14 residues. The junction had 9 bases not matched to a gene; V was cut back by 7 bases and J by 5 bases. The source is an adult in good health. The rearrangement uses TRBV6-5 and TRBJ2-7, with 9 bases matching TRBD1. Sequenced here: peripheral blood, sampled on day 0 of AZD1222 vaccination. CDR3 amino acids: CASTNRDRDHEQYF. The CDR3 DNA follows: TGTGCCAGCACTAACCGGGACAGGGACCACGAGCAGTACTTC.